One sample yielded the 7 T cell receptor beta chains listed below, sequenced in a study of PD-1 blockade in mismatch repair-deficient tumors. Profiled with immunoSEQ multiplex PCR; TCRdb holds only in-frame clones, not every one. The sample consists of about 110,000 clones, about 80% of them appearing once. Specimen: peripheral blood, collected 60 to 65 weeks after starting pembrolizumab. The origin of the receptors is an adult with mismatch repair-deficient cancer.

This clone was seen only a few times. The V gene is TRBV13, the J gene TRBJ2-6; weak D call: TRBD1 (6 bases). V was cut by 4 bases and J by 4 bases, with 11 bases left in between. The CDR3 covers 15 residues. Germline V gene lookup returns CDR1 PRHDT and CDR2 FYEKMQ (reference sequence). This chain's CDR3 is CASSSTGPGANVLTF. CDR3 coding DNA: TGTGCCAGCAGCTCTACAGGGCCGGGGGCCAACGTCCTGACTTTC.

Written as DNA, the CDR3 is TGTGCCAGCAGTGAAAACGCGGGACGACAAGAGACCCAGTACTTC. This translates into CASSENAGRQETQYF. This chain connects TRBV2 to TRBJ2-5; the D gene is possibly TRBD2 (6 bases). This CDR3 contains 15 residues. Germline values: CDR1 SNHLY, CDR2 FYNNEI. V was pared by 2 bases and J by 2 bases, with 12 bases between.

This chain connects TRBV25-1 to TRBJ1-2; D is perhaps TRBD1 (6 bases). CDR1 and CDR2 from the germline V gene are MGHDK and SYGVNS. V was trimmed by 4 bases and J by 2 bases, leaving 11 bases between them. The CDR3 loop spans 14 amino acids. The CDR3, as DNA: TGTGCCAGCAGTGGAACAGGGATAAACTATGGCTACACCTTC. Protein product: CASSGTGINYGYTF.

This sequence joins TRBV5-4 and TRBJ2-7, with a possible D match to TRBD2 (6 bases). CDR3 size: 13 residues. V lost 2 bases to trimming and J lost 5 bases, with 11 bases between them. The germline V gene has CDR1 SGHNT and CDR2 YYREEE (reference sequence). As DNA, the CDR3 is TGTGCCAGCAGCTTCGGGGGAATCAACGAGCAGTACTTC. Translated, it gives CASSFGGINEQYF.

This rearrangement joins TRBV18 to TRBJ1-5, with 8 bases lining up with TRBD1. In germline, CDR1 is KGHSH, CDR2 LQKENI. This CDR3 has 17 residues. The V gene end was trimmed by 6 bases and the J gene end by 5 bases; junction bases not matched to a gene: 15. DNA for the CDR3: TGTGCCAGCTCGCAACAGGGGGGAACAGGGACAGATCAGCCCCAGCATTTT. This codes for CASSQQGGTGTDQPQHF.

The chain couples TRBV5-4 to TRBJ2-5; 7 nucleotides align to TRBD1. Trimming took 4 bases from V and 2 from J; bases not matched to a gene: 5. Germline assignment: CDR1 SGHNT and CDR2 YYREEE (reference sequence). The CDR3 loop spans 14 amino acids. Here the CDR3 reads CASSVGQLQETQYF. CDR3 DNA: TGTGCCAGCAGCGTGGGACAGTTACAAGAGACCCAGTACTTC.

The CDR3 DNA reads TGTGCCAGCAGCTCGGGGAGCGGAAACTATGGCTACACCTTC. It encodes CASSSGSGNYGYTF. V and J are TRBV5-5 and TRBJ1-2; no definite D call. The ends were cut back, 3 bases at V and 2 bases at J, with 11 bases in the middle. The germline V gene has CDR1 SGHKS and CDR2 YYEKEE (reference sequence). The CDR3 loop spans 14 amino acids.